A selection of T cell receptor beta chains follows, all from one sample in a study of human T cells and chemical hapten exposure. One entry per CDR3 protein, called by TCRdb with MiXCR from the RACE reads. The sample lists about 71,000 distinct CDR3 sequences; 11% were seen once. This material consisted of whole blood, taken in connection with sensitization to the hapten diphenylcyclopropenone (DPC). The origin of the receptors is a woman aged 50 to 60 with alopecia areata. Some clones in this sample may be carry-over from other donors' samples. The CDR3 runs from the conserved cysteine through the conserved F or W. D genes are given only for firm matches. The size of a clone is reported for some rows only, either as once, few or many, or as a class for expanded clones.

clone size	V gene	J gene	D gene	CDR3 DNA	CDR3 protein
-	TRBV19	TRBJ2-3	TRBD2	TGTGCCAGTACATACGGGACTAGTTTACGTGATACGCAGTATTTT	CASTYGTSLRDTQYF
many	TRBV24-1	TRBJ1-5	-	TGTGCCACCAGTGAATTAAGGGGGTGGGACAACAATCAGCCCCAGCATTTT	CATSELRGWDNNQPQHF
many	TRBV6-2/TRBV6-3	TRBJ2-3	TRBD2	TGTGCCAGCAGTATGAATCTAGCGGGGATTAGCACAGATACGCAGTATTTT	CASSMNLAGISTDTQYF
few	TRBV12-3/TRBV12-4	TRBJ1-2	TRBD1	TGTGCCAGCAGTCAATTAAGGACAGGTTCGGGTTATGGCTACACCTTC	CASSQLRTGSGYGYTF
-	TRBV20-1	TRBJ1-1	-	TGCAGCGCGGGGAGGGATCGAGCTTTCTTT	CSAGRDRAFF
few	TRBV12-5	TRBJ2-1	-	TGTGCTAGTGGTTTGACTCCCTCCTACAATGAGCAGTTCTTC	CASGLTPSYNEQFF
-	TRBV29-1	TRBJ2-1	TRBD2	TGCAGCGTTCTTAAGGCTAGCGGGCTGTATGAGCAGTTCTTC	CSVLKASGLYEQFF
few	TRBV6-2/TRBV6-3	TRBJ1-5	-	TGTGCCAGCAGTTACGCCGCTGGTGTCCCAGGGAGCAATCAGCCCCAGCATTTT	CASSYAAGVPGSNQPQHF
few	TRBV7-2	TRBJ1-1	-	TGTGCCAGCAGCTTAGGGGACAATTTATATTATGAAGCTTTCTTT	CASSLGDNLYYEAFF
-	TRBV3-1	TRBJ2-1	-	TGTGCCAGCAGCCCGCCGGCCTCCTACAATGAGCAGTTCTTC	CASSPPASYNEQFF
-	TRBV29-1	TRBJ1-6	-	TGCAGCGCCCGGGAAGGGTCGCATAATTCACCCCTCCACTTT	CSAREGSHNSPLHF
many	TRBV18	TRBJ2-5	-	TGTGCCAGCTCACCACGACTAGAGACCCAGTACTTC	CASSPRLETQYF
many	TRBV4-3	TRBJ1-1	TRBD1	TGCGCCAGCAGCTCCGGGACAGGGACCTTGAACACTGAAGCTTTCTTT	CASSSGTGTLNTEAFF
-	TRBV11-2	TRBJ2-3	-	TGTGCCAGCAGCCCCCCCGTAGCGGTAGATACGCAGTATTTT	CASSPPVAVDTQYF
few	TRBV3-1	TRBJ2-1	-	TGTGCCAGCAGCCAAGACGCCGGGAGACACAATGAGCAGTTCTTC	CASSQDAGRHNEQFF
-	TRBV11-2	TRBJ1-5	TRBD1	TGTGCCAGCAGCTTAGGAGGGGGCTATCAGCCCCAGCATTTT	CASSLGGGYQPQHF
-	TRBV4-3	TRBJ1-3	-	TGCGCCAGCAGCCAAGACAGGGGCTCGGGAAACACCATATATTTT	CASSQDRGSGNTIYF
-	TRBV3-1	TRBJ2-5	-	TGTGCCAGCAGCCAAGGAGGGGTCAGCGAGACCCAGTACTTC	CASSQGGVSETQYF
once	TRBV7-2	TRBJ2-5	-	TGTGCCAGCAGCAACCGGGACAACCGAGAGGCCCAGTACTTC	CASSNRDNREAQYF
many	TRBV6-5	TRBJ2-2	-	TGTGCCAGCTCCTGGGGCACAGGGAACACCGGGGAGCTGTTTTTT	CASSWGTGNTGELFF
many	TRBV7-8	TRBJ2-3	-	TGTGCCAGCAGCAACCCGACCCATGTGCAGTATTTT	CASSNPTHVQYF
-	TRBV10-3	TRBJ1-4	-	TGTGCCATCAGTGAGGGGGGAAAACTGTTTTTT	CAISEGGKLFF
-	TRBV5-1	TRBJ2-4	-	TGCGCCAGCAGCTTGGACCGGGAGCAAAACATTCAGTACTTC	CASSLDREQNIQYF
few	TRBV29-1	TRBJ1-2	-	TGCAGCGTTTATGGAGCTAACTATGGCTACACCTTC	CSVYGANYGYTF
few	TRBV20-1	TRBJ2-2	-	TGCAGTGCTACCCCAGGGAATACGAACACCGGGGAGCTGTTTTTT	CSATPGNTNTGELFF
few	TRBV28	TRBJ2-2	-	TGTGCCAGTACAAAAAACACCGGGGAGCTGTTTTTT	CASTKNTGELFF
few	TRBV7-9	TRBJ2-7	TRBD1	TGTGCCAGCAGCCAAGGGGGCCGCTACGAGCAGTACTTC	CASSQGGRYEQYF
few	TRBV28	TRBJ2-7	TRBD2	TGTGCCAGCAGTGCCCCGGGGCGGGAGGTCGAGCAGTACTTC	CASSAPGREVEQYF
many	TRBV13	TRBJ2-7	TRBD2	TGTGCCAGCAGCTTTATGACTAGCGGGAGTTTTAGCGAGCAGTACTTC	CASSFMTSGSFSEQYF